This T cell receptor (beta chain) was obtained from a study of Ad26.COV2.S vaccination and SARS-CoV-2 variants. Across the whole study: Intramuscular Ad26.COV2.S doses were given once or twice, 56 days apart.

The V gene end was trimmed by 3 bases and the J gene end by 4 bases; junction bases not matched to a gene: 10. The CDR3 has 16 residues. CDR1 is MGHDK and CDR2 is SYGVNS in the germline V gene. This sample's treatment: roughly 18 received Ad26.COV2.S at low or high dose, single or two shots; about 5 received placebo; per-sample allocation not given. Day 63 following the first vaccine or placebo injection was when the samples were taken. Produced via immunoSEQ multiplex PCR; TCRdb's table is partial and in-frame only. The sample yields 350,000 to 450,000 clones, around four fifths seen once. The source is a person aged 18-65 years who received the Ad26.COV2.S COVID-19 vaccine or a placebo. The sample here was peripheral blood, taken in a trial of Ad26.COV2.S vaccine versus placebo. The V call is TRBV25-1, the J call TRBJ2-5, with 8 positions matching TRBD1. CDR3 amino acids: CASSDPTGGWVETQYF. Here the CDR3 DNA reads TGTGCCAGCAGTGATCCTACAGGGGGGTGGGTAGAGACCCAGTACTTC.